The 24 T cell receptor beta chains in this list originate from one sample, sequenced in a study of control samples from healthy donors and cancer patients. Sequencing was performed with immunoSEQ multiplex PCR; in TCRdb, only in-frame clones are kept and a portion is missing. Altogether under 150,000 clones are present, more than 85% being singletons, with the ten largest covering around 8.2%. Sequenced input: blood. These receptors came from a woman aged 25 to 39 in good health.

V is TRBV5-6 and J is TRBJ2-1; TRBD1 matches at 9 bases. This CDR3 has 13 amino acids. The V segment lost 3 bases and the J segment 9 bases; nucleotides outside the gene matches: 4. Germline CDR1 and CDR2: SGHDT and YYEEEE. CDR3 protein: CASSWNRGREQFF. The CDR3 bases are TGTGCCAGCAGCTGGAACAGGGGGCGTGAGCAGTTCTTC.

The chain employs TRBV5-1 and TRBJ2-7, with 11 bases lining up with TRBD2. Germline V lookup: CDR1 SGHRS, CDR2 YFSETQ. The CDR3 covers 15 residues. The V segment lost 3 bases and the J segment 3 bases; nucleotides outside the gene matches: 5. CDR3 sequence reads: CASSSLAGGIYEQYF. The DNA for the CDR3 is TGCGCCAGCAGCTCCTTAGCGGGAGGGATCTACGAGCAGTACTTC.

The rearrangement joins TRBV9 to TRBJ1-4; the D gene is possibly TRBD1 (6 bases). In germline, CDR1 is SGDLS, CDR2 YYNGEE. The CDR3 totals 14 residues. Trimming removed 3 bases from V and 7 bases from J, with 13 bases in between. CDR3 sequence: CASSASQGTEKLFF. In DNA, the CDR3 is TGTGCCAGCAGCGCCTCACAGGGTACTGAAAAACTGTTTTTT.

This chain uses TRBV5-1 with TRBJ1-6; D is unresolved. Trimming removed 0 bases at V and 6 bases at J, with 10 bases between. Germline CDR1 is SGHRS and CDR2 is YFSETQ. The CDR3 has 15 residues. CDR3 sequence reads: CASSLAPGSNSPLHF. The CDR3 DNA follows: TGCGCCAGCAGCTTGGCCCCGGGGTCTAATTCACCCCTCCACTTT. Using reference TRBV5-1 and TRBJ1-6 for the parts outside the CDR3, the full variable domain is KAGVTQTPRYLIKTRGQQVTLSCSPISGHRSVSWYQQTPGQGLQFLFEYFSETQRNKGNFPGRFSGRQFSNSRSEMNVSTLELGDSALYLCASSLAPGSNSPLHFGNGTRLTVT.

The CDR3 spells CASSLMASNNSPLHF. In DNA form, the CDR3 reads TGTGCCAGCAGCTTAATGGCCTCAAATAATTCACCCCTCCACTTT. J is TRBJ1-6 and V is TRBV7-3; no firm D call. CDR3 length: 15 amino acids. The germline V and J ends were trimmed by 1 base and 5 bases, with 9 bases remaining between them. Germline V gene sequence: CDR1 SGHTA, CDR2 FQGTGA.

The chain has TRBV6-5 and TRBJ1-5; D ambiguous. Per the germline V gene, CDR1 is MNHEY and CDR2 is SVGAGI. The CDR3 length is 14 residues. V was pared by 7 bases and J by 3 bases, with 13 bases between. The CDR3 reads CASTGMGYNQPQHF. CDR3 bases: TGTGCCAGCACCGGTATGGGGTACAATCAGCCCCAGCATTTT.

The V and J genes are TRBV6-1 and TRBJ1-5; maybe TRBD1 (5 bases). The CDR3 consists of 16 residues. Germline loops: CDR1 MNHNS, CDR2 SASEGT. V was cut by 2 bases and J by 2 bases, with 13 bases left in between. CDR3 amino acids: CASSERQGVGNQPQHF. DNA of the CDR3: TGTGCCAGCAGTGAACGTCAGGGCGTGGGCAATCAGCCCCAGCATTTT.

This clone has only one observation. The genes are TRBV29-1 and TRBJ1-2, with TRBD1 matching 10 bases. The CDR3 runs to 12 residues. CDR1 is SQVTM, CDR2 ANQGSEA, per germline. CDR3 DNA sequence: TGCAGTGCGACAGGGGGCGACTATGGCTACACCTTC. Its translation is CSATGGDYGYTF.

The V call is TRBV29-1, the J call TRBJ1-4; D call uncertain. The V end was cut by 0 bases, the J end by 7 bases, with 9 bases between. This CDR3 contains 13 residues. CDR1 and CDR2 (germline): SQVTM, ANQGSEA. CDR3 DNA sequence: TGCAGCGTTGAAGATCTAGGCTCTGAAAAACTGTTTTTT. It is translated as CSVEDLGSEKLFF.

V usage is TRBV27 and J usage is TRBJ1-1; a possible D gene is TRBD1 (6 bases). Germline V gives CDR1 MNHEY, CDR2 SMNVEV (reference sequence). V was cut by 5 bases and J by 3 bases, with 19 bases left in between. This CDR3 comprises 16 residues. As DNA, the CDR3 is TGTGCCAGCAGTCCCCCGGACAGACAACCTTACACTGAAGCTTTCTTT. This gives the protein CASSPPDRQPYTEAFF.

The chain uses TRBV5-5 and TRBJ2-5, with D possibly called TRBD1 or TRBD2 (6 bases each). This CDR3 has 15 residues. Trimming stripped 3 bases from V and 2 bases from J, with 14 bases between. CDR1 is SGHKS and CDR2 is YYEKEE in the germline V gene (reference sequence). The CDR3: CASSSMTGGQETQYF. In DNA, the CDR3 is TGTGCCAGCAGCTCTATGACAGGAGGGCAAGAGACCCAGTACTTC. The full variable domain, its missing parts supplied by reference TRBV5-5 and TRBJ2-5, is DAGVTQSPTHLIKTRGQQVTLRCSPISGHKSVSWYQQVLGQGPQFIFQYYEKEERGRGNFPDRFSARQFPNYSSELNVNALLLGDSALYLCASSSMTGGQETQYFGPGTRLLVL.

The chain combines TRBV2 with TRBJ1-5, with no clear D. The CDR3 runs to 15 residues. V lost 4 bases and J 1 base, leaving 11 bases between the germline ends. Germline CDR1 SNHLY, CDR2 FYNNEI. CDR3 in amino acids: CASSVQGISNQPQHF. The CDR3 nucleotides read TGTGCCAGCAGTGTTCAAGGGATCAGCAATCAGCCCCAGCATTTT.

V gene TRBV21-1 combines with J gene TRBJ2-7; TRBD2 is taken as the D call from the table, unchecked against the DNA. TRBV21-1 is shown as a pseudogene. The CDR3 contains 15 residues. The CDR3 sequence: CASSTRGGLPYEQYF. CDR3 sequence (DNA): TGTGCCAGCAGCACCCGAGGAGGCCTTCCTTACGAGCAGTACTTC.

The chain couples TRBV28 to TRBJ2-7; D possibly corresponds to TRBD2 (6 bases). The CDR3 runs to 15 residues. V lost 6 bases, J lost 7 bases, and 22 bases lay in between. Germline V gene data show CDR1 as MDHEN and CDR2 as SYDVKM. The CDR3 DNA follows: TGTGCCAGCAGCTCGGCTAGCGAGAGCCCAAGGGAGCAGTACTTC. Its translation is CASSSASESPREQYF. Full variable domain (rest looked up from reference TRBV28 and TRBJ2-7): DVKVTQSSRYLVKRTGEKVFLECVQDMDHENMFWYRQDPGLGLRLIYFSYDVKMKEKGDIPEGYSVSREKKERFSLILESASTNQTSMYLCASSSASESPREQYFGPGTRLTVT.

The rearrangement joins TRBV5-1 to TRBJ2-2; 9 bases map to TRBD2. CDR3 length: 18 residues. Trimming cost V 4 bases and J 3 bases; bases outside gene matches: 13. Germline CDR1 and CDR2: SGHRS and YFSETQ. In DNA, the CDR3 is TGCGCCAGCAGCGGGCCCTCGGGCGGGAGGGCGGACACCGGGGAGCTGTTTTTT. Residues: CASSGPSGGRADTGELFF. Variable domain in full (rest from reference TRBV5-1 and TRBJ2-2): KAGVTQTPRYLIKTRGQQVTLSCSPISGHRSVSWYQQTPGQGLQFLFEYFSETQRNKGNFPGRFSGRQFSNSRSEMNVSTLELGDSALYLCASSGPSGGRADTGELFFGEGSRLTVL.

This chain uses TRBV7-2 with TRBJ2-7, with unresolved D. Trimming stripped 3 bases from V and 6 bases from J, with 27 bases between. In germline, CDR1 is SGHTA, CDR2 FQGNSA. The CDR3 has 18 residues. The CDR3 DNA follows: TGTGCCAGCAGCTTTTCCCGATCACAACGACGTTCATCTAGCGAGCAGTACTTC. As protein: CASSFSRSQRRSSSEQYF.

This rearrangement joins TRBV19 to TRBJ1-3, with D maybe TRBD1 (6 bases). CDR3 length: 17 amino acids. V was clipped by 5 bases and J by 0 bases, with 17 bases between them. Looked up from germline, CDR1 is LNHDA and CDR2 is SQIVND (reference sequence). The CDR3 protein is CASSPGTLVVSGNTIYF. CDR3 DNA: TGTGCCAGTAGTCCCGGGACATTGGTTGTCTCTGGAAACACCATATATTTT.

This clone was counted a single time. The chain is built from TRBV3-1 (or the pseudogene TRBV3-2) and TRBJ2-1, with 8 bases identical to TRBD2. CDR1 LGHDT and CDR2 YNNKEL come from the germline V gene (reference sequence). J gave up 4 bases and V 0 bases, and 5 bases lay outside the gene matches. The CDR3 totals 16 residues. CDR3 loop: CASSQDAGGFYNEQFF. The CDR3 coding sequence is TGTGCCAGCAGCCAAGATGCGGGAGGATTTTACAATGAGCAGTTCTTC.

The V gene is TRBV15, the J gene TRBJ1-1, with D perhaps TRBD1 (5 bases). The CDR3 totals 15 residues. Germline-derived CDR1 and CDR2 are LNHNV and YYDKDF (reference sequence). V lost 0 bases to trimming and J lost 4 bases, with 12 bases between them. CDR3 DNA: TGTGCCACCAGCAGAGATCTGGGGGGTGGCACTGAAGCTTTCTTT. This encodes CATSRDLGGGTEAFF.

J is TRBJ2-7 and V is TRBV5-1, with TRBD1 matching over 9 bases. CDR3 length: 14 residues. Germline CDR1 is SGHRS and CDR2 is YFSETQ. With 1 base clipped from V and 3 bases from J, the junction kept 2 bases outside the gene matches. The CDR3 coding sequence is TGCGCCAGCAGCTTGTGGGGACAGGGCTACGAGCAGTACTTC. Translating it yields CASSLWGQGYEQYF.

The chain recombines TRBV19 with TRBJ2-7; TRBD1 agrees at 8 bases. Trimming removed 5 bases from V and 5 bases from J; junction bases left unmatched: 2. This CDR3 region has 12 residues. Germline V lookup: CDR1 LNHDA, CDR2 SQIVND (reference sequence). The CDR3 DNA reads as TGTGCCAGTAGTCCAGGGGGCAACGAGCAGTACTTC. It is translated as CASSPGGNEQYF.

The genes are TRBV30 and TRBJ1-1; D might be TRBD1 (5 bases). CDR3 size: 13 residues. The germline V gene has CDR1 GTSNPN and CDR2 SVGIG (reference sequence). Trimming took 6 bases from V and 1 from J, leaving 12 bases between them. In DNA, the CDR3 is TGTGCCTGCACTCTCGGGACGAACACTGAAGCTTTCTTT. This encodes CACTLGTNTEAFF.

The J gene is TRBJ2-4, the V gene TRBV24-1, with no clear D. Germline CDR1 KGHDR, CDR2 SFDVKD. Trimming shortened V by 6 bases and J by 0 bases, and 14 bases separated the two germline ends. This CDR3 has 16 residues. CDR3 in amino acids: CATSTQGPLAKNIQYF. The CDR3 DNA reads TGTGCCACCAGTACCCAAGGACCGCTAGCCAAAAACATTCAGTACTTC.

The V and J genes are TRBV10-1 and TRBJ2-1; D is unresolved. V lost 1 base to trimming and J lost 5 bases, with 0 bases between them. Germline CDR1 WNHNN, CDR2 SYGVQD (reference sequence). This CDR3 is built from 11 residues. CDR3 region: CASSEYNEQFF. CDR3 sequence (DNA): TGCGCCAGCAGTGAGTACAATGAGCAGTTCTTC.